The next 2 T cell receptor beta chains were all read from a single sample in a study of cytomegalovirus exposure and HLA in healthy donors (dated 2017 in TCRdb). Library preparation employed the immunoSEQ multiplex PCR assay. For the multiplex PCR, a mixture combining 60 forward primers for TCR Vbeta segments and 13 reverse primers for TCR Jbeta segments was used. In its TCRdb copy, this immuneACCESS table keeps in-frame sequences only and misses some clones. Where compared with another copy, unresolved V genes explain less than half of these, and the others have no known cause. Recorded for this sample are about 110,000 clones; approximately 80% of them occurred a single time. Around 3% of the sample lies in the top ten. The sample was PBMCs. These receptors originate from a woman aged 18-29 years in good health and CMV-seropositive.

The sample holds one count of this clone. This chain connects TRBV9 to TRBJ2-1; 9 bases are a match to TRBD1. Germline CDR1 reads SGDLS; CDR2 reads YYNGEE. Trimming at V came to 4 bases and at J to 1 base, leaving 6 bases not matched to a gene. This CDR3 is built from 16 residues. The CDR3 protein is CASSPLTGGSYNEQFF. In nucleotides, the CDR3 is TGTGCCAGCAGCCCCCTGACAGGGGGATCCTACAATGAGCAGTTCTTC.

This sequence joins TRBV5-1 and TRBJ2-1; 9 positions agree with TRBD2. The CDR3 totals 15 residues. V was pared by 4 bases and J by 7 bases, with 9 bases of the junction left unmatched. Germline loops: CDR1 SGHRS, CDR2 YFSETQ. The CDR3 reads CASSPLGLAGNEQFF. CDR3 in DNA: TGCGCCAGCAGCCCTTTGGGACTAGCTGGGAATGAGCAGTTCTTC.